The present entry profiles one TCR beta chain with its context. This sample was taken from a study of CD8+ T cells in alopecia areata. TCR sequencing used cDNA made by reverse transcription of extracted RNA. The repertoire was sequenced with immunoSEQ multiplex PCR; TCRdb's copy has only in-frame clones and lacks some. Of fewer than 250,000 clones listed, 64% are singletons. The treatment here: oral pan-JAK inhibitor, 5-10 mg twice daily. The receptor was isolated from a human donor with alopecia areata. The input for sequencing was CD4+ T cells sorted from blood, taken at week 4, from a patient treated with tofacitinib.

CDR3: CASPGDRATQYF. The CDR3 DNA is TGTGCCAGCCCCGGGGATCGGGCTACGCAGTATTTT. The chain recombines TRBV7-2 with TRBJ2-3; the D gene is possibly TRBD2 (5 bases). The CDR3 consists of 12 residues. Germline V CDR1 and CDR2: SGHTA, FQGNSA. With 8 bases removed from V and 8 bases from J, the gap between germline ends came to 14 bases.